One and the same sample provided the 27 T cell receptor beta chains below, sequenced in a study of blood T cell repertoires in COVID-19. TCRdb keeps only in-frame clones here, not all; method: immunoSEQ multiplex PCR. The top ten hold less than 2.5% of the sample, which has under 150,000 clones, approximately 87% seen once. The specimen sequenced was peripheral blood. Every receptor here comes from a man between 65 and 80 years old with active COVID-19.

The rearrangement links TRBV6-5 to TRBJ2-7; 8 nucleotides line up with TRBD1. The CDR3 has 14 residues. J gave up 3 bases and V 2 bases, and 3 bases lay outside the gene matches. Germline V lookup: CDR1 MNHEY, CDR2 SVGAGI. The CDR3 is CASSYGQGSYEQYF. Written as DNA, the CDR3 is TGTGCCAGCAGTTACGGACAGGGAAGCTACGAGCAGTACTTC.

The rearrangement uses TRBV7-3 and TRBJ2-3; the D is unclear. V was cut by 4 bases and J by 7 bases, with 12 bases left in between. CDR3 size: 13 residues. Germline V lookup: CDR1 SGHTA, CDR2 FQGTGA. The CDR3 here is CASSSSESYTQYF. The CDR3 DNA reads TGTGCCAGCAGCTCCTCTGAGTCTTATACGCAGTATTTT.

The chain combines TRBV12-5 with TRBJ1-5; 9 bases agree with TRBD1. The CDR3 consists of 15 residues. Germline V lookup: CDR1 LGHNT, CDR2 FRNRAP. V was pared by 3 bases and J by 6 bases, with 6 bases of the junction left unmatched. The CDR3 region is CASGLDRGAGQPQHF. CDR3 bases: TGTGCTAGTGGTTTAGACAGGGGGGCGGGTCAGCCCCAGCATTTT.

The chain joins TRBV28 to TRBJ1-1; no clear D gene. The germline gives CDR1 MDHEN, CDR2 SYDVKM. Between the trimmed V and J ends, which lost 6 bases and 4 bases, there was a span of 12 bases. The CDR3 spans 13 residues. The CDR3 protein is CASSPTYSTEAFF. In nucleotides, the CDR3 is TGTGCCAGCAGCCCAACCTATTCCACTGAAGCTTTCTTT.

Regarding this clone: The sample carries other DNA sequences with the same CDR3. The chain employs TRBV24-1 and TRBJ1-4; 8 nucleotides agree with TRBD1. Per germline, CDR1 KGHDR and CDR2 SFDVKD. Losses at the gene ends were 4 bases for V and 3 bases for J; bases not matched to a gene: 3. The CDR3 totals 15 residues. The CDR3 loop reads CATSDRQGPNEKLFF. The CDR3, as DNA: TGTGCCACCAGTGACAGACAGGGGCCTAATGAAAAACTGTTTTTT.

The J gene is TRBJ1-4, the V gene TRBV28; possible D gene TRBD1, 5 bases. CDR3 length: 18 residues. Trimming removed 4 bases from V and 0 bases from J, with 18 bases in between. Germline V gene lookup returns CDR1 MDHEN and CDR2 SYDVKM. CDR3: CASSSLPPGFATNEKLFF. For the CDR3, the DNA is TGTGCCAGCAGTTCCCTACCCCCAGGGTTTGCAACTAATGAAAAACTGTTTTTT. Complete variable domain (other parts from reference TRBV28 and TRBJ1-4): DVKVTQSSRYLVKRTGEKVFLECVQDMDHENMFWYRQDPGLGLRLIYFSYDVKMKEKGDIPEGYSVSREKKERFSLILESASTNQTSMYLCASSSLPPGFATNEKLFFGSGTQLSVL.

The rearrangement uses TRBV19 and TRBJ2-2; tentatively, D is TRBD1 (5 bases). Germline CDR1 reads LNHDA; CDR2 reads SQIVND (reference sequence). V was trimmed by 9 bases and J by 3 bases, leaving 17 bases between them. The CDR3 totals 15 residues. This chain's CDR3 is CASRPPGIDTGELFF. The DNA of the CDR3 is TGTGCCAGCCGGCCCCCAGGGATCGACACCGGGGAGCTGTTTTTT.

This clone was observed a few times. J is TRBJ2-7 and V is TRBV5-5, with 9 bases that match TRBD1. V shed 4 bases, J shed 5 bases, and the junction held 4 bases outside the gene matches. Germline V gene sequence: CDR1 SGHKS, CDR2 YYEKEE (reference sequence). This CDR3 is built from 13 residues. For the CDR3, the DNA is TGTGCCAGCAGCCGGGACAGGGTCCACGAGCAGTACTTC. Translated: CASSRDRVHEQYF.

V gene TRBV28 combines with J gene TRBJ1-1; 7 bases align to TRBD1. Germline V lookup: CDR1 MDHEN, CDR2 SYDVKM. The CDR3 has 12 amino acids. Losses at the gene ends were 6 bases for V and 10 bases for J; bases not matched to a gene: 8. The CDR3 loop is CASSTGARGAFF. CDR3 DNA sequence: TGTGCCAGCAGCACAGGGGCGAGGGGAGCTTTCTTT.

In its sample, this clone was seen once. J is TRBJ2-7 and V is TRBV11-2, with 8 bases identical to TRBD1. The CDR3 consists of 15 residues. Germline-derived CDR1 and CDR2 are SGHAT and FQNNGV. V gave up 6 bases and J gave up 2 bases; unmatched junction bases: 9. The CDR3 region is CASRLRTGSAYEQYF. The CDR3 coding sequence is TGTGCCAGCAGGTTGCGGACAGGGAGCGCCTACGAGCAGTACTTC.

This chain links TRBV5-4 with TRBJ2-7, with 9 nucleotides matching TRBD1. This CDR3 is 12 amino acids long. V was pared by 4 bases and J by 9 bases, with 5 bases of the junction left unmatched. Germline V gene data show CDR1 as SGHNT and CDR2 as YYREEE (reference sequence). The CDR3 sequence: CASSLDRGVQYF. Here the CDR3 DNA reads TGTGCCAGCAGCCTGGACAGGGGAGTGCAGTACTTC.

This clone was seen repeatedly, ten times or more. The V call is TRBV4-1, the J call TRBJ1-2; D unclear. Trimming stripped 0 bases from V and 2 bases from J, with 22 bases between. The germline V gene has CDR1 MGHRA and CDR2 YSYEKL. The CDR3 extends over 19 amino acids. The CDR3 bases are TGCGCCAGCAGCCAAGATTTTTTTGTCAGGCGGGGTCTAAACTATGGCTACACCTTC. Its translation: CASSQDFFVRRGLNYGYTF.

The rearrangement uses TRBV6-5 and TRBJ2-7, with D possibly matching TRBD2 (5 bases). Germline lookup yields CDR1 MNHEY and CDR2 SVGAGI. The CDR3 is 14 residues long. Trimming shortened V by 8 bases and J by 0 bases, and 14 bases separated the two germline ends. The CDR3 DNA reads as TGTGCCAGCGGTTTCAGTGGGAGCTCCTACGAGCAGTACTTC. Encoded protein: CASGFSGSSYEQYF.

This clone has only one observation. The CDR3, as DNA: TGTGCCAGCAGCTCCGGACTCTACAATGAGCAGTTCTTC. It specifies CASSSGLYNEQFF. The chain has TRBV7-2 and TRBJ2-1; possible D gene TRBD2, 5 bases. Germline CDR1 reads SGHTA; CDR2 reads FQGNSA. The CDR3 totals 13 residues. Deletions cut 4 bases from V and 3 bases from J, with 7 bases between.

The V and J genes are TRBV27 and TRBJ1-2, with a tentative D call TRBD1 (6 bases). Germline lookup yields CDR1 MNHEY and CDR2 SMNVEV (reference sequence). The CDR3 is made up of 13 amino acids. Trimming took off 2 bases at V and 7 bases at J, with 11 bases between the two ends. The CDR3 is CASSLGGGLGYTF. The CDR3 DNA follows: TGTGCCAGCAGTTTAGGGGGGGGCCTTGGCTACACCTTC.

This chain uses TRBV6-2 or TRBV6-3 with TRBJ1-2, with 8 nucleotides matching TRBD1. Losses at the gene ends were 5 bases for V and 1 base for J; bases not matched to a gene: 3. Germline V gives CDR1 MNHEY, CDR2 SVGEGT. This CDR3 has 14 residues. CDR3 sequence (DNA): TGTGCCAGCAGTAGACAGGGGAATAACTATGGCTACACCTTC. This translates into CASSRQGNNYGYTF.

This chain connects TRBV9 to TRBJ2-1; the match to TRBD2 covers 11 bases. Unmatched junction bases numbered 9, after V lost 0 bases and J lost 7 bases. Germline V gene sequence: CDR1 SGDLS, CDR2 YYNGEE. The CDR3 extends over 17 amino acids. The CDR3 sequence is CASSVVPLAGGRNEQFF. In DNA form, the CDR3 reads TGTGCCAGCAGCGTAGTCCCGCTAGCGGGAGGTCGGAATGAGCAGTTCTTC.

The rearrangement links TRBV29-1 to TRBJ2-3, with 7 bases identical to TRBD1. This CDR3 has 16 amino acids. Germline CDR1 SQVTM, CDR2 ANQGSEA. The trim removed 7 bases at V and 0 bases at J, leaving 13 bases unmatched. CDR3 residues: CSAGPNRGVSTDTQYF. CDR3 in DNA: TGCAGCGCCGGCCCCAACAGGGGTGTCAGCACAGATACGCAGTATTTT.

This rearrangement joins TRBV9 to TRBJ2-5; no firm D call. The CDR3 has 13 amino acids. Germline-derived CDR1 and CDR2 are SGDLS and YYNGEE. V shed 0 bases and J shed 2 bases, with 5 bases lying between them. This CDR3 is CASSVASQETQYF. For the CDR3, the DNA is TGTGCCAGCAGCGTAGCCTCTCAAGAGACCCAGTACTTC. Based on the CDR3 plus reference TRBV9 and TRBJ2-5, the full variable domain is DSGVTQTPKHLITATGQRVTLRCSPRSGDLSVYWYQQSLDQGLQFLIQYYNGEERAKGNILERFSAQQFPDLHSELNLSSLELGDSALYFCASSVASQETQYFGPGTRLLVL.

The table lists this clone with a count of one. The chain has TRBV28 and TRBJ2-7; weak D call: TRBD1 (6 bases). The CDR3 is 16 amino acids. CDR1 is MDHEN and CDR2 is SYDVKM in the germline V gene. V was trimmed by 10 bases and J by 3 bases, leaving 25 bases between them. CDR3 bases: TGTGCCACCACACCTCCCACAGGGCCCAGTCTCTACGAGCAGTACTTC. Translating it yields CATTPPTGPSLYEQYF.

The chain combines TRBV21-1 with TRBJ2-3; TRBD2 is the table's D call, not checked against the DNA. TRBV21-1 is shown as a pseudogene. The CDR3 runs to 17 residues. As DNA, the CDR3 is TGTGCCAGCAGCAAACTGGTGTCTAGCGCGGTTGCAGATACGCAGTATTTT. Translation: CASSKLVSSAVADTQYF.

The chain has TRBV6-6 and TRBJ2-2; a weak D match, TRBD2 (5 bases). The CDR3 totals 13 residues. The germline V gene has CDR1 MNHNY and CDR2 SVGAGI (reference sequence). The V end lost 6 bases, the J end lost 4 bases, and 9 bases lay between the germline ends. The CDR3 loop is CASRMGVTGELFF. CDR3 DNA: TGTGCCAGCAGAATGGGAGTCACCGGGGAGCTGTTTTTT.

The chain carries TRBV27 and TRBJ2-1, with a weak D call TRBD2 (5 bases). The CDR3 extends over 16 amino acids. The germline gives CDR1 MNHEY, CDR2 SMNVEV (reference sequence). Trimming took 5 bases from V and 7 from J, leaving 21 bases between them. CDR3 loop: CASSPERNPKGNEQFF. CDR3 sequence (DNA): TGTGCCAGCAGTCCGGAGCGGAATCCCAAAGGGAATGAGCAGTTCTTC.

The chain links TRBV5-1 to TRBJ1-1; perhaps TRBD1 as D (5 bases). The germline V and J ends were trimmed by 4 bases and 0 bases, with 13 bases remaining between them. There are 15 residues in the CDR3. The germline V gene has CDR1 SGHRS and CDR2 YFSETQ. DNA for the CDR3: TGCGCCAGCAGCCCCCGGGGGGGACTGAACACTGAAGCTTTCTTT. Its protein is CASSPRGGLNTEAFF. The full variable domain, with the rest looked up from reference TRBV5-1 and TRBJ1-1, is KAGVTQTPRYLIKTRGQQVTLSCSPISGHRSVSWYQQTPGQGLQFLFEYFSETQRNKGNFPGRFSGRQFSNSRSEMNVSTLELGDSALYLCASSPRGGLNTEAFFGQGTRLTVV.

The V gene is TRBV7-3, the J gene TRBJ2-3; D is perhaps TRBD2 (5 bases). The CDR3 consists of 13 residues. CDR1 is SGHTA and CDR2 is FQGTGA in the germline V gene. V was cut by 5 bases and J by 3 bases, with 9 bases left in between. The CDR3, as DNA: TGTGCCAGCAGCAAACTAGGGACAGATACGCAGTATTTT. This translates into CASSKLGTDTQYF.

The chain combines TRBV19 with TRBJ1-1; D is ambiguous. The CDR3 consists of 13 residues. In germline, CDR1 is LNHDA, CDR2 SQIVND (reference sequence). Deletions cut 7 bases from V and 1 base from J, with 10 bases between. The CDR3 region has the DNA TGTGCCAGTATGACACCATCGAACACTGAAGCTTTCTTT. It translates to CASMTPSNTEAFF.

The CDR3 region has the DNA TGTGCCAGCAGTTTATTTGGACAGGGGACCAACACTGAAGCTTTCTTT. Residues: CASSLFGQGTNTEAFF. This chain joins TRBV28 and TRBJ1-1, with 9 bases lining up with TRBD1. V lost 1 base, J lost 2 bases, and 5 bases stayed unmatched. The V gene's germline CDR1 is MDHEN and CDR2 SYDVKM. The CDR3 sequence is 16 residues long.